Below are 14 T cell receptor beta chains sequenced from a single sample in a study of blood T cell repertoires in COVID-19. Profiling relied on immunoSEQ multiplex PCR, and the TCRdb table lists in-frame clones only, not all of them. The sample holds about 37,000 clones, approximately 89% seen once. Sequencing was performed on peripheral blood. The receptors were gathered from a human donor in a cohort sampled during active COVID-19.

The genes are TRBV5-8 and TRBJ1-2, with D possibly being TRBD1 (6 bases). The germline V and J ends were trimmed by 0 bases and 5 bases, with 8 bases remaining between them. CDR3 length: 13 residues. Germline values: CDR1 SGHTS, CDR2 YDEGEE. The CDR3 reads CASSLDREYGYTF. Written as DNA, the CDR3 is TGTGCCAGCAGCTTGGACAGGGAGTATGGCTACACCTTC.

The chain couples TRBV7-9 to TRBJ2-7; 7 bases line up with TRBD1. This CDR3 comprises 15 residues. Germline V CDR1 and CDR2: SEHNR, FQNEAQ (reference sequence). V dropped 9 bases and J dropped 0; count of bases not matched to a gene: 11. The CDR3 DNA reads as TGTGCCAGTACTCACACAGGGGCTAGCTCCTACGAGCAGTACTTC. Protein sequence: CASTHTGASSYEQYF. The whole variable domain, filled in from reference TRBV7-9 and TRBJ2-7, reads DTGVSQNPRHKITKRGQNVTFRCDPISEHNRLYWYRQTLGQGPEFLTYFQNEAQLEKSRLLSDRFSAERPKGSFSTLEIQRTEQGDSAMYLCASTHTGASSYEQYFGPGTRLTVT.

The DNA of the CDR3 is TGCAGCGTTGGGCGGGGCCTCTACAATGAGCAGTTCTTC. It specifies CSVGRGLYNEQFF. J is TRBJ2-1 and V is TRBV29-1; D perhaps matches TRBD2 (6 bases). Germline lookup yields CDR1 SQVTM and CDR2 ANQGSEA. CDR3 length: 13 amino acids. Trimming left V 4 bases short and J 3 bases short, with 10 bases between.

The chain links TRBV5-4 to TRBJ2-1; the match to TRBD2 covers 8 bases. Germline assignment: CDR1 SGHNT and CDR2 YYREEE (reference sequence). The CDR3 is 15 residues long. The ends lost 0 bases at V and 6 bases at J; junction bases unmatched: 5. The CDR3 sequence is CASSLVGGAGNEQFF. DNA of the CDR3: TGTGCCAGCAGCTTGGTCGGGGGGGCCGGCAATGAGCAGTTCTTC.

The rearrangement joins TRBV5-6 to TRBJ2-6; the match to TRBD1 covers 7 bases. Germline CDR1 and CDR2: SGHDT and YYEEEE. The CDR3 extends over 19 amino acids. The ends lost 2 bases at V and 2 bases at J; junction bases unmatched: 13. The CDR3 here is CASSFVGRGRVAGANVLTF. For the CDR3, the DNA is TGTGCCAGCAGCTTCGTAGGAAGGGGGCGCGTCGCTGGGGCCAACGTCCTGACTTTC.

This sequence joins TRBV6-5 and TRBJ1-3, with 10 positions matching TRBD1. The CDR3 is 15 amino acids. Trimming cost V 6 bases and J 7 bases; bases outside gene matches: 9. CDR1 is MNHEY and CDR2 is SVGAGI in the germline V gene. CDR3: CASRRSGTGVNTIYF. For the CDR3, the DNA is TGTGCCAGCAGGCGATCCGGGACAGGGGTTAACACCATATATTTT.

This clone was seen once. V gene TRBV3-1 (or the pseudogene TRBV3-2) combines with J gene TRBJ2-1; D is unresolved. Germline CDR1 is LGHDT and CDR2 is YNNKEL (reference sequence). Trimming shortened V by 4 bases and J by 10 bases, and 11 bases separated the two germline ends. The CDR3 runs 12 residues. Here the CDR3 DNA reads TGTGCCAGCAGCCCCGCCCCTAGGGAGCAGTTCTTC. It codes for CASSPAPREQFF.

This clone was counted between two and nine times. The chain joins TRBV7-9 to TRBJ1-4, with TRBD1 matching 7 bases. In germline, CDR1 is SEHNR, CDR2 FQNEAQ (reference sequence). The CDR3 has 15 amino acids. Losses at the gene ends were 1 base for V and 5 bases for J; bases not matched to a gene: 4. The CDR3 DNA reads TGTGCCAGCAGCTTAGACAGGGGATTAAATGAAAAACTGTTTTTT. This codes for CASSLDRGLNEKLFF.

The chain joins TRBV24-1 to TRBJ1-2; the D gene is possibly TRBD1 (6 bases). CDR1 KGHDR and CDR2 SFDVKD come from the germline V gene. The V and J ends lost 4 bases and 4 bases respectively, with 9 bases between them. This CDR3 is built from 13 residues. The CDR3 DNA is TGTGCCACCAGTGACAGGGGTAGCTATGGCTACACCTTC. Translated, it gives CATSDRGSYGYTF.

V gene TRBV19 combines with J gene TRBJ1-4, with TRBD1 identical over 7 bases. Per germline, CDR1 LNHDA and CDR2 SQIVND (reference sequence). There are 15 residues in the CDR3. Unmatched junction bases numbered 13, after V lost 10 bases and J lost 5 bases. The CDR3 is CATTPETGANEKLFF. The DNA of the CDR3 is TGTGCCACAACCCCCGAAACAGGGGCAAATGAAAAACTGTTTTTT.

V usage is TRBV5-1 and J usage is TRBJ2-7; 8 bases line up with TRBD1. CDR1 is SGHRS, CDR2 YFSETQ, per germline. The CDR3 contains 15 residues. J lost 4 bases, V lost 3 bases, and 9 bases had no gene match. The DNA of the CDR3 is TGCGCCAGCAGCTCATCGACAGGGGTCGCATACGAGCAGTACTTC. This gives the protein CASSSSTGVAYEQYF.

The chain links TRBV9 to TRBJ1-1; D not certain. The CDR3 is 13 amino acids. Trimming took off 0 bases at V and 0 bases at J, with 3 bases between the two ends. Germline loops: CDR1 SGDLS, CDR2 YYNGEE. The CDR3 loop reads CASSVDMNTEAFF. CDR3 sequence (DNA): TGTGCCAGCAGCGTAGACATGAACACTGAAGCTTTCTTT. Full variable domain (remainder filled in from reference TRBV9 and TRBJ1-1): DSGVTQTPKHLITATGQRVTLRCSPRSGDLSVYWYQQSLDQGLQFLIQYYNGEERAKGNILERFSAQQFPDLHSELNLSSLELGDSALYFCASSVDMNTEAFFGQGTRLTVV.

This chain's CDR3 is CASSRQATEDEQFF. CDR3 bases: TGTGCCAGCTCCAGACAGGCAACAGAGGATGAGCAGTTCTTC. The chain employs TRBV18 and TRBJ2-1, with a weak D call TRBD1 (6 bases). The CDR3 loop spans 14 amino acids. The V and J ends lost 6 bases and 8 bases respectively, with 17 bases between them. Germline values: CDR1 KGHSH, CDR2 LQKENI.

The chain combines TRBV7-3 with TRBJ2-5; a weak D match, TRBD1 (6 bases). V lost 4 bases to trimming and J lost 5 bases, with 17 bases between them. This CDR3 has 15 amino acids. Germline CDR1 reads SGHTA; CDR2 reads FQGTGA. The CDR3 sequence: CASSYGAGARETQYF. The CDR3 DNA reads TGTGCCAGCAGCTATGGGGCAGGGGCTCGGGAGACCCAGTACTTC. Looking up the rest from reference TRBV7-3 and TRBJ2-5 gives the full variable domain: GAGVSQTPSNKVTEKGKYVELRCDPISGHTALYWYRQSLGQGPEFLIYFQGTGAADDSGLPNDRFFAVRPEGSVSTLKIQRTERGDSAVYLCASSYGAGARETQYFGPGTRLLVL.